This T cell receptor (beta chain) was documented in a study of T cells in Graves' hyperthyroidism and ophthalmopathy. Study findings and constraints: In the blood, most expanded thyroid clonotypes above 0.001 appeared as well.

The source material, RNA transcripts, was used to amplify TCR beta CDR3 regions. The TCR CDR3 first-round RT-PCR relied on the HTBI primer set. TCRdb ran MiXCR on the multiplex PCR reads and lists one entry per CDR3 protein. The repertoire has 550,000 to 800,000 distinct CDR3 sequences, less than 20% of them found once; the top ten carry under 8.5%. Calling Graves' hyperthyroidism stable meant ophthalmopathy did not progress within 18 months. Fresh peripheral blood, around 10 ml, yielded the PBMCs. This clonotype was counted ten times or more. Its antigen is undetermined. Germline lookup yields CDR1 DFQATT and CDR2 SNEGSKA (reference sequence). Trimming left V 0 bases short and J 8 bases short, with 13 bases between. This CDR3 is 14 amino acids long.

The receptor was derived from a man aged 18 to 30 with Graves' hyperthyroidism. This chain joins TRBV20-1 and TRBJ1-4; D possibly corresponds to TRBD1 (6 bases). Sequenced material: blood. The CDR3 DNA is TGCAGTGCTAGAGATCCCAGGGGTGGCGAAAAACTGTTTTTT. Protein sequence: CSARDPRGGEKLFF.